The 12 T cell receptor beta chains given below trace back to one sample, sequenced in a study of T-cell reconstitution after alpha-beta-depleted transplantation in children. The TCRbeta library was prepared with unique molecular identifiers. In TCRdb, the PCR reads were re-called with MiXCR into one record per CDR3 protein. The repertoire holds about 270,000 distinct CDR3 sequences, with 9.9% as singletons. The material sequenced was PBMCs from the stem cell graft donor, taken from the stem cell graft. The receptors were sampled from a human donor who donated a stem cell graft to a child with SCID.

This clonotype was recorded only once. V is TRBV25-1 and J is TRBJ2-7; D remains ambiguous. Germline V lookup: CDR1 MGHDK, CDR2 SYGVNS. Trimming removed 6 bases at V and 5 bases at J, with 17 bases between. The CDR3 has 14 residues. The CDR3 nucleotides read TGTGCCAGCAGAATGCGACCGGTGTGCCACGAGCAGTACTTC. It specifies CASRMRPVCHEQYF.

V is TRBV20-1 and J is TRBJ2-6; D is uncertain. Germline CDR1 DFQATT, CDR2 SNEGSKA (reference sequence). V lost 4 bases and J 3 bases, leaving 10 bases between the germline ends. The CDR3 extends over 14 amino acids. The DNA for the CDR3 is TGCAGTGCTATACCCGGTTTTGGGGCCAACGTCCTGACTTTC. Its protein product is CSAIPGFGANVLTF.

This rearrangement joins TRBV7-9 to TRBJ2-1; 9 nucleotides line up with TRBD1. Germline CDR1 SEHNR, CDR2 FQNEAQ (reference sequence). V shed 6 bases, J shed 8 bases, and the junction held 8 bases outside the gene matches. The CDR3 length is 14 residues. This CDR3 reads CASRTDRGSDEQFF. CDR3 nucleotides: TGTGCCAGCAGAACGGACAGGGGCTCGGATGAGCAGTTCTTC.

This clonotype was seen repeatedly, ten times or more. J is TRBJ2-3 and V is TRBV5-1; D is uncertain. This CDR3 comprises 15 residues. V lost 1 base to trimming and J lost 4 bases, with 13 bases between them. Germline V gives CDR1 SGHRS, CDR2 YFSETQ. The CDR3 coding sequence is TGCGCCAGCAGCTTGTTTCCATCAGCCGCAGATACGCAGTATTTT. Its protein is CASSLFPSAADTQYF.

The chain uses TRBV14 and TRBJ2-5; D might be TRBD1 (6 bases). Germline CDR1 is SGHDN and CDR2 is FVKESK. This CDR3 is 15 amino acids long. V gave up 0 bases and J gave up 4 bases, with 12 bases separating them. The DNA of the CDR3 is TGTGCCAGCAGCCAAGAACAGGGAAGCGTAGAGACCCAGTACTTC. It encodes CASSQEQGSVETQYF.

This clonotype was detected many times. V usage is TRBV29-1 and J usage is TRBJ2-7, with TRBD2 as a possible D gene (5 bases). V lost 7 bases to trimming and J lost 0 bases, with 13 bases between them. Per germline, CDR1 SQVTM and CDR2 ANQGSEA. The CDR3 spans 13 residues. DNA of the CDR3: TGCAGCGCCCGGGGATCGAGCTCCTACGAGCAGTACTTC. It encodes CSARGSSSYEQYF.

This clonotype was picked up a small number of times. The V and J genes are TRBV9 and TRBJ2-1, with 11 bases lining up with TRBD2. The J segment lost 4 bases and the V segment lost 2 bases, leaving 5 bases of the junction unmatched. The CDR3 totals 16 residues. CDR1 SGDLS and CDR2 YYNGEE come from the germline V gene. CDR3 coding DNA: TGTGCCAGCAGCGTCTCCCCTAGCGGGGGGTACAATGAGCAGTTCTTC. The encoded protein is CASSVSPSGGYNEQFF.

The chain employs TRBV7-6 and TRBJ2-5; 12 bases align to TRBD2. This CDR3 contains 15 residues. Losses at the gene ends were 5 bases for V and 4 bases for J; bases not matched to a gene: 5. CDR1 and CDR2 from the germline V gene are SGHVS and FNYEAQ. CDR3 sequence (DNA): TGTGCCAGCAGCCCCCTAGCGGGGGGGCCAGAGACCCAGTACTTC. Translated, it gives CASSPLAGGPETQYF.

This clonotype was observed at least ten times. The chain couples TRBV9 to TRBJ2-3; 10 bases agree with TRBD2. The germline gives CDR1 SGDLS, CDR2 YYNGEE. Losses at the gene ends were 3 bases for V and 4 bases for J; bases not matched to a gene: 2. The CDR3 runs 14 residues. The chain's CDR3 is CASSATSGPDTQYF. CDR3 nucleotide sequence: TGTGCCAGCAGCGCGACTAGCGGGCCAGATACGCAGTATTTT.

This chain joins TRBV5-1 and TRBJ2-5; 8 bases match TRBD1. The CDR3 consists of 16 residues. Germline values: CDR1 SGHRS, CDR2 YFSETQ. V gave up 5 bases and J gave up 5 bases; unmatched junction bases: 14. CDR3 amino acids: CASSLRTGSMEETQYF. The CDR3 DNA sequence: TGCGCCAGCAGTTTGAGGACAGGGAGTATGGAGGAGACCCAGTACTTC.

This clonotype appeared many times. The CDR3 protein is CATSDSGQGARYTGELFF. The CDR3 bases are TGTGCCACCAGTGATTCCGGACAGGGGGCTCGGTACACCGGGGAGCTGTTTTTT. The gene calls are TRBV24-1 and TRBJ2-2; 11 bases line up with TRBD1. The CDR3 loop spans 18 amino acids. V lost 2 bases, J lost 3 bases, and 7 bases stayed unmatched. The germline gives CDR1 KGHDR, CDR2 SFDVKD.

This clonotype has a handful of counts. The chain recombines TRBV5-1 with TRBJ2-5, with 11 bases that match TRBD2. This CDR3 comprises 17 residues. V lost 4 bases to trimming and J lost 2 bases; unmatched junction nucleotides: 10. Germline V lookup: CDR1 SGHRS, CDR2 YFSETQ. CDR3 bases: TGCGCCAGCAGCCCCCGGGTAGCGGGGGGGCGGCAAGAGACCCAGTACTTC. Its protein product is CASSPRVAGGRQETQYF.